Following are 30 T cell receptor beta chains from one sample sequenced in a study of OX40 agonist ivuxolimab in advanced cancers. Repertoires were generated with immunoSEQ multiplex PCR, while TCRdb's copy carries only in-frame clones and drops some. The sample has under 70,000 clones; roughly 86% are singletons. This specimen was CD4+ or CD8+ T cells sorted from blood, taken in a trial of the OX40 agonist ivuxolimab. The source is an adult with an advanced solid tumor such as melanoma, head and neck, liver or kidney cancer.

This chain joins TRBV6-5 and TRBJ1-1; a possible D gene is TRBD1 (6 bases). Germline V lookup: CDR1 MNHEY, CDR2 SVGAGI. V was pared by 7 bases and J by 3 bases, with 15 bases between. The CDR3 is 14 amino acids. The CDR3 protein is CASTLGGEDTEAFF. Written as DNA, the CDR3 is TGTGCCAGCACGCTAGGGGGGGAGGACACTGAAGCTTTCTTT.

The chain combines TRBV7-9 with TRBJ1-2; D remains ambiguous. The length of the CDR3 is 14 residues. The germline gives CDR1 SEHNR, CDR2 FQNEAQ (reference sequence). V was clipped by 8 bases and J by 5 bases, with 18 bases between them. The CDR3 reads CASSLLTSAYGYTF. The CDR3 DNA reads TGTGCCAGCTCGCTATTGACATCTGCGTATGGCTACACCTTC.

The V gene is TRBV11-3, the J gene TRBJ2-1, with D tentatively TRBD2 (5 bases). Germline CDR1 reads SGHNT; CDR2 reads YENEEA. The CDR3 runs to 13 residues. Trimming left V 5 bases short and J 7 bases short, with 12 bases between. CDR3 coding DNA: TGTGCCAGCAGCCCCGCCGGGGAGAATGAGCAGTTCTTC. The encoded protein is CASSPAGENEQFF.

This clone appeared once. The genes are TRBV6-5 and TRBJ1-1; maybe TRBD1 (5 bases). The CDR3 runs 12 residues. The V end was cut by 5 bases, the J end by 4 bases, with 8 bases between. Germline V gives CDR1 MNHEY, CDR2 SVGAGI. CDR3 in amino acids: CASSPQGTEAFF. The CDR3, as DNA: TGTGCCAGCAGTCCCCAGGGCACTGAAGCTTTCTTT.

The chain carries TRBV6-6 and TRBJ1-6; D is unclear. Germline CDR1 and CDR2: MNHNY and SVGAGI (reference sequence). The V end was cut by 7 bases, the J end by 14 bases, with 18 bases between. The CDR3 is 13 amino acids. The CDR3 sequence: CASTISGPRALHF. The DNA for the CDR3 is TGTGCCAGCACCATCTCCGGCCCGCGGGCCCTCCACTTT.

CDR3: CASSPPDGEKLFF. For the CDR3, the DNA is TGTGCCAGCAGTCCCCCTGACGGTGAAAAACTGTTTTTT. This chain joins TRBV6-7 and TRBJ1-4; D ambiguous. TRBV6-7 is classed as an ORF, of uncertain function. The V gene lost 5 bases and the J gene lost 7 bases, with 11 bases spanning the gap. This CDR3 has 13 residues.

The V call is TRBV28, the J call TRBJ2-7; TRBD1 might be the D (6 bases). Germline loops: CDR1 MDHEN, CDR2 SYDVKM. This CDR3 region has 14 residues. Deletions cut 10 bases from V and 0 bases from J, with 16 bases between. CDR3 bases: TGTGCCACTCAATTCCGGGACAACTCCTACGAGCAGTACTTC. Translated: CATQFRDNSYEQYF.

The chain is built from TRBV7-6 and TRBJ2-3; 7 nucleotides agree with TRBD2. J gave up 15 bases and V 6 bases, and 18 bases lay outside the gene matches. The CDR3 runs to 14 residues. In germline, CDR1 is SGHVS, CDR2 FNYEAQ. DNA of the CDR3: TGTGCCAGCAGTCCAGCGGGGTCTAGCCCCCTATTTTATTTT. Protein: CASSPAGSSPLFYF.

CDR3 in DNA: TGTGCCAGCAGTCCCGAGTTGGGGAGCTCCTACGAGCAGTACTTC. Its protein product is CASSPELGSSYEQYF. The chain uses TRBV27 and TRBJ2-7; maybe TRBD2 (5 bases). In germline, CDR1 is MNHEY, CDR2 SMNVEV (reference sequence). V dropped 5 bases and J dropped 0 bases, with 14 bases sitting between them. CDR3 length: 15 residues.

This sequence joins TRBV5-6 and TRBJ1-2; maybe TRBD1 (5 bases). The germline V gene encodes CDR1 SGHDT and CDR2 YYEEEE. V dropped 4 bases and J dropped 3 bases, with 19 bases sitting between them. This CDR3 contains 16 residues. CDR3: CASSSARDGPYYGYTF. The CDR3 bases are TGTGCCAGCAGCAGTGCCAGGGACGGTCCATACTATGGCTACACCTTC.

The J gene is TRBJ2-7, the V gene TRBV27; D not resolved. The CDR3 contains 15 residues. Germline CDR1 reads MNHEY; CDR2 reads SMNVEV (reference sequence). Between the trimmed V and J ends, which lost 2 bases and 0 bases, there was a span of 11 bases. The CDR3 region is CASSLNPRSSYEQYF. Here the CDR3 DNA reads TGTGCCAGCAGTTTAAACCCCAGGAGCTCCTACGAGCAGTACTTC.

This CDR3 reads CASSVGGVVETQYF. The CDR3 DNA follows: TGTGCCAGCAGCGTAGGTGGGGTTGTGGAGACCCAGTACTTC. The chain uses TRBV9 and TRBJ2-5; D remains unclear. Germline V gene lookup returns CDR1 SGDLS and CDR2 YYNGEE. The CDR3 has 14 amino acids. Trimming cost V 0 bases and J 5 bases, with 11 bases left between them.

This chain connects TRBV28 to TRBJ1-2, with D unclear. V dropped 2 bases and J dropped 3 bases, with 10 bases sitting between them. The CDR3 consists of 14 residues. CDR1 and CDR2 (germline): MDHEN, SYDVKM. CDR3 coding DNA: TGTGCCAGCAGTTTAATCGCGGCTGACTATGGCTACACCTTC. Its protein product is CASSLIAADYGYTF.

This clone was recorded only once. The rearrangement joins TRBV19 to TRBJ2-7; D is possibly TRBD1 (6 bases). V dropped 9 bases and J dropped 0 bases, with 33 bases sitting between them. The CDR3 extends over 20 amino acids. Per germline, CDR1 LNHDA and CDR2 SQIVND (reference sequence). The CDR3 region has the DNA TGTGCCAGCCAGAGTCGAGGAGATCATTCCCAGGACAGCGTCTCCTACGAGCAGTACTTC. This codes for CASQSRGDHSQDSVSYEQYF. Together with reference TRBV19 and TRBJ2-7, the CDR3 gives the full variable domain: DGGITQSPKYLFRKEGQNVTLSCEQNLNHDAMYWYRQDPGQGLRLIYYSQIVNDFQKGDIAEGYSVSREKKESFPLTVTSAQKNPTAFYLCASQSRGDHSQDSVSYEQYFGPGTRLTVT.

This clone was detected once. The chain uses TRBV4-1 and TRBJ2-1, with unresolved D. With 3 bases removed from V and 3 bases from J, the gap between germline ends came to 6 bases. CDR1 is MGHRA and CDR2 is YSYEKL in the germline V gene. The CDR3 runs to 13 residues. The CDR3 region has the DNA TGCGCCAGCAGCCACCCCGGCTACAATGAGCAGTTCTTC. The encoded protein is CASSHPGYNEQFF.

V gene TRBV4-2 combines with J gene TRBJ1-1; tentative D call: TRBD1 (5 bases). This CDR3 contains 15 residues. V gave up 0 bases and J gave up 4 bases, with 12 bases separating them. CDR1 is LGHNA and CDR2 is YNFKEQ in the germline V gene. In DNA, the CDR3 is TGTGCCAGCAGCCAAGAGGGAGGGGCGGGCACTGAAGCTTTCTTT. Translation: CASSQEGGAGTEAFF.

This clone was seen a handful of times. The genes are TRBV28 and TRBJ2-3; perhaps TRBD2 as D (6 bases). CDR1 and CDR2 from the germline V gene are MDHEN and SYDVKM. V was shortened by 1 base and J by 6 bases, with 14 bases between the two germline ends. CDR3 size: 15 residues. The DNA of the CDR3 is TGTGCCAGCAGTTTATTGGGACTGAACCCCGATACGCAGTATTTT. This sequence encodes CASSLLGLNPDTQYF.

J is TRBJ1-5 and V is TRBV6-5; 8 nucleotides align to TRBD1. This CDR3 spans 14 amino acids. CDR1 is MNHEY, CDR2 SVGAGI, per germline. Trimming took 4 bases from V and 7 from J; bases not matched to a gene: 6. The CDR3 bases are TGTGCCAGCAGTTCCGGACAGGGAATCCAGCCCCAGCATTTT. This codes for CASSSGQGIQPQHF.

This chain joins TRBV19 and TRBJ1-1, with D possibly TRBD1 on 6 matching bases. The CDR3 consists of 15 residues. V lost 4 bases and J lost 5, with 17 bases in between. Germline-derived CDR1 and CDR2 are LNHDA and SQIVND (reference sequence). CDR3 sequence (DNA): TGTGCCAGTAGTAGCCGGAGGGGGTTAAGGACTGAAGCTTTCTTT. This sequence encodes CASSSRRGLRTEAFF. Full variable domain (remainder filled in from reference TRBV19 and TRBJ1-1): DGGITQSPKYLFRKEGQNVTLSCEQNLNHDAMYWYRQDPGQGLRLIYYSQIVNDFQKGDIAEGYSVSREKKESFPLTVTSAQKNPTAFYLCASSSRRGLRTEAFFGQGTRLTVV.

This sequence joins TRBV25-1 and TRBJ2-7; D call uncertain. CDR1 is MGHDK and CDR2 is SYGVNS in the germline V gene. Trimming shortened V by 4 bases and J by 5 bases, and 12 bases separated the two germline ends. The CDR3 contains 13 residues. CDR3 amino acids: CASSGRFLDEQYF. The CDR3 DNA sequence: TGTGCCAGCAGTGGAAGGTTTTTGGACGAGCAGTACTTC.

V and J are TRBV7-8 and TRBJ2-1, with D uncertain. V gave up 0 bases and J gave up 6 bases, with 15 bases separating them. CDR1 is SGHVS and CDR2 is FQNEAQ in the germline V gene. The CDR3 has 16 residues. The CDR3 region is CASSLAGSASANEQFF. The CDR3 DNA sequence: TGTGCCAGCAGCTTAGCGGGTTCGGCTAGTGCCAATGAGCAGTTCTTC.

This clone was detected only once. The chain is built from TRBV7-9 and TRBJ1-1; D call uncertain. V was pared by 1 base and J by 7 bases, with 7 bases between. The CDR3 spans 12 residues. Per the germline V gene, CDR1 is SEHNR and CDR2 is FQNEAQ (reference sequence). CDR3 region: CASSLGSFEAFF. The CDR3 nucleotides read TGTGCCAGCAGCTTAGGGAGTTTTGAAGCTTTCTTT.

The table lists this clone with a few counts. The chain is built from TRBV6-5 and TRBJ1-5, with no clear D. The germline CDR1 and CDR2 sequences are MNHEY and SVGAGI. The CDR3 loop spans 11 amino acids. The V gene lost 11 bases and the J gene lost 4 bases, with 9 bases spanning the gap. This CDR3 reads CAVGGNQPQHF. CDR3 nucleotides: TGTGCCGTTGGAGGGAATCAGCCCCAGCATTTT.

This clone has just one count. The V and J genes are TRBV6-5 and TRBJ2-5; D is undetermined. TRBJ2-7 matches the DNA end more closely, so the J call is doubtful. Germline V gives CDR1 MNHEY, CDR2 SVGAGI. The CDR3 consists of 11 residues. The CDR3 bases are TGTGCCAGCAGGACTCTTTACGAGCAGTACTTC. This gives the protein CASRTLYEQYF.

The chain carries TRBV6-1 and TRBJ1-1, with 9 bases that match TRBD1. CDR3 length: 15 residues. With V trimmed by 10 bases and J by 5 bases, 14 bases remained unmatched. CDR1 is MNHNS and CDR2 is SASEGT in the germline V gene. The CDR3 here is CATRDRESLKTEAFF. In DNA, the CDR3 is TGTGCCACCAGGGACAGGGAGAGTTTAAAGACTGAAGCTTTCTTT.

The chain couples TRBV19 to TRBJ2-1, with unresolved D. V was cut by 3 bases and J by 12 bases, with 15 bases left in between. The CDR3 covers 13 residues. CDR1 LNHDA and CDR2 SQIVND come from the germline V gene (reference sequence). The CDR3 reads CASSMYPSRWQFF. The CDR3 DNA reads as TGTGCCAGTAGTATGTATCCCTCAAGGTGGCAGTTCTTC.

J is TRBJ2-3 and V is TRBV5-4; D ambiguous. V lost 9 bases to trimming and J lost 4 bases, with 18 bases between them. Germline V CDR1 and CDR2: SGHNT, YYREEE (reference sequence). The CDR3 is 14 amino acids. This CDR3 reads CANTPPGFPDTQYF. The CDR3 nucleotides are TGTGCCAACACCCCGCCCGGGTTTCCAGATACGCAGTATTTT.

The chain combines TRBV9 with TRBJ2-1; D possibly corresponds to TRBD1 (6 bases). The CDR3 runs to 12 residues. Germline CDR1 and CDR2: SGDLS and YYNGEE. The V and J ends lost 4 bases and 9 bases respectively, with 11 bases between them. The CDR3 DNA follows: TGTGCCAGCAGCACAGGGTCCGGTGAGCAGTTCTTC. Protein product: CASSTGSGEQFF.

The chain joins TRBV19 to TRBJ1-1; TRBD1 might be the D (5 bases). Germline assignment: CDR1 LNHDA and CDR2 SQIVND (reference sequence). The CDR3 is 11 residues long. V dropped 9 bases and J dropped 4 bases, with 9 bases sitting between them. The chain's CDR3 is CASPRGTEAFF. Here the CDR3 DNA reads TGTGCCAGCCCGAGGGGCACTGAAGCTTTCTTT.

The chain has TRBV28 and TRBJ1-1; D unclear. V was trimmed by 7 bases and J by 6 bases, leaving 9 bases between them. The CDR3 extends over 11 amino acids. Looked up from germline, CDR1 is MDHEN and CDR2 is SYDVKM. CDR3 region: CASTRRPEAFF. The CDR3 nucleotides read TGTGCCAGCACGAGAAGGCCTGAAGCTTTCTTT.